The present TCR beta chain was sequenced within a study of technical replicates of blood from several donors (TCRdb year 2017). Turning to this clone: It has no known antigen specificity. Per-nucleotide qualities are absent, and no much larger clonotype sits a single base away.

The library was produced with the immunoSEQ multiplex PCR assay. TCRdb's version of the immuneACCESS table is confined to in-frame rearrangements and falls short of the full clone set. An unresolved V gene accounts for under half of the shortfall where checked; the remainder is of unknown origin. This sample holds 55,000 to 75,000 clones; 80% to 95% were observed only once. Of the sample, 0.42% falls within the top ten clones. CDR1 is given as MNHEY and CDR2 as SVGAGI, both from the germline V gene. V was cut back by 2 bases and J by 6 bases, leaving a gap of 16 bases between them. Including cysteine and phenylalanine, the CDR3 has 15 amino acids. Only the CDR3 part of the read is kept: 45 bases, read in frame from the first base.

The chain is made from TRBV6-5 and TRBJ1-2, with the D gene call left open. The clonotype originates from a human donor in good health. What was sequenced was T cells isolated from PBMCs. The sequenced DNA: TGTGCCAGCAGTTACGCTATGATGAATATCGATGGCTACACCTTC. Translated, it reads CASSYAMMNIDGYTF.